This note documents a single T cell receptor (beta chain) sequence. What it recognizes is unknown. This may be a read error, as it is one base from a much larger clone. The CDR3 has 17 residues. CDR1 is MNHEY and CDR2 is SMNVEV in the germline V gene (reference sequence). Deletions cut 5 bases from V and 5 bases from J, with 24 bases between. This sample is drawn from a study of regulatory T cells in long-lasting Graves disease. For the study at large: Less than 3 months of antithyroid drugs had been taken by newly diagnosed Graves' patients.

Overall study findings and caveats: Only peripheral blood was studied, not thyroid tissue.

Indicated time point: newly diagnosed GD, antithyroid drugs for less than 3 months. RNA from PBMCs was the source of the TCR library. In each case, Graves' disease was diagnosed per American Thyroid Association guidelines. Both iRepertoire HTBI primers and Arm-PCR of CDR3 regions were used to build the TCR beta libraries. Using its own MiXCR run on the multiplex PCR reads, TCRdb lists one record per CDR3 protein. The sample includes roughly 380,000 distinct CDR3 sequences, around 15% of them seen just once. The sequencing used peripheral blood mononuclear cells (PBMCs), collected at new diagnosis, from a patient treated with antithyroid drugs. The chain combines TRBV27 with TRBJ2-5; D ambiguous. This TCR came from a female donor with Graves disease. The CDR3, as DNA: TGTGCCAGCAGTCATGCGGTTGGGCCCGAACCTCAGGAGACCCAGTACTTC. Amino acids: CASSHAVGPEPQETQYF.